This TCR beta chain stems from a study of read filtering for tumor transcriptome and immune sequencing (dated by TCRdb to about 2020). Turning to the overall study: Of the patients in the cohort, approximately 17 were male and over twelve were female, and their mean age was approximately 71 years, with a range of about 45 to 90. By revised international staging, eight or nine patients were R-ISS I, about 17 were R-ISS II and 7 were R-ISS III. After DNase treatment, whole-transcriptome libraries were prepared with the TruSeq RNA Access Library Prep Kit. TCR-region mapped reads per sample ranged from about 4 to 10.27 million with IR-seq versus only about 85 to 1,300 with RNA-seq. The study compared TCR repertoires from targeted immune repertoire sequencing and bulk whole-transcriptome sequencing run on the same bone marrow samples. As a main aim, a read-filtering strategy for immune repertoire data was addressed, with the specific question being whether clonotypes supported by a single read should be removed. Overall study outcomes, separate from this receptor: Single-read clonotypes made up around 82% of clonotypes but roughly 3.5% of total reads in IR-seq, and approximately 73% of clonotypes and approximately 47% of reads in RNA-seq. Removing single-read clonotypes increased the correlation between IR-seq and RNA-seq shared clonotype proportions. IR-seq captured clonotypes at much higher depth and more reliably than RNA-seq, and smaller IR-seq throughput sufficed to identify most shared clonotypes. The sorted CD138-negative fraction was a mixed bone marrow immune population, not purified T cells.

The Immunoverse kit was used to build TCR libraries from about 430 ng RNA, with molecular barcoded adaptors covering alpha/delta and beta/gamma chains. TCR library preparation was performed with the same RNA that was used for transcriptome sequencing. An Illumina HiSeq 4000 with 2 x 150 cycles was used to sequence the TCR libraries. Under the source paper's analysis protocol: Using MiXCR, which included quality filtering and error correction, TCR reads were aligned to human V, D, J and C references and then assembled into CDR3 clonotypes. The tcR package in R was used to analyze clonotype counts and gene usage diversity. Raw mapping reads were checked after the RNA-seq reads had been mapped by STAR aligner version 2.5.3a onto the human GRCh37 genome. To test how sequencing depth affected the clonotypes detected, IR-seq fastq files were randomly downsampled with Seqtk 1.3. In-frame beta chains were kept once TCRdb had trimmed the public reads at Q25 with fastp and called clones with MiXCR. Rows matching on CDR3 protein sequence are summarized as one entry with the most common DNA and genes. These V and J calls are TCRdb output, not the study's own analysis. The sample profile shows 45,000 to 50,000 distinct CDR3 sequences; approximately 12% of them were found once. In total, the top ten clones hold 14% to 15% of the sample.

Bone marrow was sampled from every patient at the time of active disease. Ficoll-Hypaque density gradient centrifugation was used to isolate bone marrow mononuclear cells. CD138-negative cells were obtained by negative selection after labeling with CD138 magnetic microbeads on a MACS separator, removing myeloma plasma cells. Purity of the isolated cells was checked by flow cytometry on an Attune NxT using CD138 antibodies. Total RNA was extracted with TRIzol reagent and quantified with a NanoDrop spectrophotometer. For each patient, the CD138-negative bone marrow sample underwent paired RNA-seq and IR-seq. The V and J ends are trimmed by 4 bases and 4 bases, leaving 5 bases between them. The CDR3 runs 12 amino acids, cysteine and phenylalanine included. The CDR3 DNA has 36 bases and is translated from base 1. Many counts were recorded for this clonotype. Its cognate antigen has yet to be identified. Base-call qualities are not available, and no considerably larger clone is one nucleotide away.

The sequence is built from TRBV12-3 or TRBV12-4 and TRBJ2-1, with no reliable assignment of the D segment. The sample taken for sequencing was a population of CD138-negative cells sorted from bone marrow. The cell subset or site label, as the study defines it: bone marrow mononuclear cells depleted of CD138+ plasma/myeloma cells by negative magnetic selection. This receptor was taken from a donor at least 40 years old with multiple myeloma. The CDR3 region: CASSSNYNEQFF. Here is the DNA: TGTGCCAGCAGTTCGAATTACAATGAGCAGTTCTTC.